This T cell receptor beta chain was sequenced during a study of CD8 T cells in Susac syndrome (dated by TCRdb to about 2019). In terms of the full investigation: Among the Susac syndrome patients who were sequenced, clinically active disease was present in 5 or 6 and clinical remission was observed in roughly eight. At blood withdrawal, Susac syndrome patients were either therapy-naive, taking corticosteroids (in some cases with IVIg as well), or taking IVIg alone. Repertoire sequencing was used to test whether CD8+ T cell activation and differentiation in Susac syndrome was antigen driven. The study compared CD8+ T cell repertoire clonality among roughly eleven healthy donors, some 14 Susac syndrome patients and 15 multiple sclerosis patients. The study at large found these results: Looking at Susac-specific public clones, the researchers identified fewer than 20 in the total CD8+ repertoire and 4 or 5 in the CD8+ TEMRA repertoire. The study acknowledged that relatively few individuals were included in the TCR sequencing and HLA analysis. Susac syndrome CD8+ repertoires showed clonal expansion, highest in CD8+ TEMRA cells and greater in clinically active than remitting patients.

Comment on this clonotype: Its antigen remains undetermined. One base away there is no much larger clone; base qualities are not given.

RNA was extracted using the RNeasy kit, and roughly 0.5 to 1 ug of the RNA was reverse transcribed with random hexamers. The immunoSEQ multiplex PCR assay, which covers 54 Vbeta and 13 Jbeta segments, was used to amplify TCR beta CDR3 regions. PCR amplification bias was corrected by using a synthetic template baseline for primer optimization and computational correction. The original pipeline was this. Reads were assigned to V, D and J genes according to IMGT and analyzed in immunoSEQ Analyzer, with only productive sequences retained. Clonality was calculated as one minus the Shannon entropy normalized by log2 of the number of productive unique sequences. For each patient and control, public and private clones were evaluated within the 100 most prevalent clones. Susac-specific clones were defined as absent from healthy and MS cohorts, about 1,100 published viral clones and other ImmuneACCESS disease sequences. TCRdb trimmed public reads at Q25 via fastp, called clones via MiXCR and kept in-frame beta chains. When rows share a CDR3 protein, they turn into one entry using the most common DNA and genes. TCRdb, not the original authors, processed these V and J calls. The sample profile shows around 200,000 distinct CDR3 sequences; over 90% of them were found once. Jointly, the top ten make up around 0.16% of the sample.

Peripheral blood CD8+ and CD4+ T cells from healthy donors, Susac syndrome patients and multiple sclerosis patients were profiled by high-throughput TCR beta sequencing. Recently defined diagnostic criteria for definite or probable disease were met by the Susac syndrome patients. Bulk CD8+ and CD4+ T cells were purified magnetically by negative isolation, whereas CD8+ TEMRA cells were enriched by FACS. Blood was collected in EDTA tubes and processed within 24 hours, with PBMCs isolated through density gradient centrifugation. PBMCs destined for TCR sequencing were cryopreserved in liquid nitrogen and later thawed in a 37 °C water bath. Purity of sorted or isolated CD4+, CD8+ and CD8+ TEMRA cells was at least 90%. Looking up the germline V gene yields CDR1 SGDLS and CDR2 YYNGEE. The V and J ends are trimmed by 4 bases and 0 bases, leaving 16 bases between them. There are 16 amino acids in the CDR3, from cysteine to phenylalanine inclusive. The sequence is cut down to CDR3 DNA, 48 bases in frame from base 1.

Recombination linked TRBV9 to TRBJ1-1; the D gene cannot be named for sure. The sequence came from a human donor with Susac syndrome. Sequenced: CD8+ T cells from PBMCs. The CDR3 protein: CASSPPGIQMNTEAFF. At the DNA level, the sequence is TGTGCCAGCAGCCCCCCCGGGATACAAATGAACACTGAAGCTTTCTTT.